This TCR beta chain was identified in a study of blood T cells in healthy people across ages. Study observations and caveats: Fewer expanded clones and more diversity marked long-lived versus aged donors.

Worth noting for this clonotype: The antigen is undetermined.

Primed by a sample-barcoded 5' primer and a J-beta primer mix, a second PCR proceeded for about 7 to 11 cycles. TCRdb analysed the 5' RACE reads with MiXCR anew, one entry per CDR3 protein. The sample yields fewer than 1 million distinct CDR3 sequences, roughly 44% seen once. Germline-derived CDR1 and CDR2 are MGHDK and SYGVNS. V shed 7 bases and J 4 bases; nucleotides not matched to a gene: 5. The length of the CDR3 is 16 residues. Input material: blood. The chain carries TRBV25-1 and TRBJ2-1, with 15 bases matching TRBD2. The receptor was derived from a man aged 55 to 70 in good health. For the CDR3, the DNA is TGTGCCAGCACCAAAGGGACTAGCGGGGGGTACAATGAGCAGTTCTTC. Protein: CASTKGTSGGYNEQFF.